These T cell receptor beta chains were read from a single sample in a study of cytomegalovirus exposure and HLA in healthy donors. Profiling relied on immunoSEQ multiplex PCR, and the TCRdb table lists in-frame clones only, not all of them. The sample lists about 130,000 clones, 75% to 85% occurring once. Source material: PBMCs. The receptors come from a girl under 10 years old in good health and CMV-seronegative. CDR3s include the opening cysteine and the closing phenylalanine or tryptophan. A D gene is named only where the DNA matches it firmly. Size values are once, few and many counts, or a class for expanded clones, and some rows have none.

NA,TRBV2,TRBD2,TRBJ2-3,CASGESGTSTDTQYF,TGTGCCAGCGGAGAAAGCGGGACTAGCACAGATACGCAGTATTTT
NA,TRBV4-1,TRBD1,TRBJ2-3,CASSQDPDRGGDTQYF,TGCGCCAGCAGCCAAGATCCGGACAGGGGTGGAGATACGCAGTATTTT
once,TRBV27,TRBD2,TRBJ2-1,CASSLYASGRMSVNEQFF,TGTGCCAGCAGTTTATATGCTAGCGGGAGGATGTCCGTAAATGAGCAGTTCTTC
NA,TRBV28,NA,TRBJ1-4,CASSYRVDEKLFF,TGTGCCAGCAGCTACAGGGTTGATGAAAAACTGTTTTTT
few,TRBV4-2,TRBD1,TRBJ1-4,CASSQDYYIGQVSNEKLFF,TGTGCCAGCAGCCAAGATTATTATATTGGACAGGTCTCTAATGAAAAACTGTTTTTT
once,TRBV5-4,NA,TRBJ2-2,CASSLYGSMNTGELFF,TGTGCCAGCAGCTTGTACGGGAGTATGAACACCGGGGAGCTGTTTTTT
NA,TRBV27,NA,TRBJ1-4,CASSPGPKGEKLFF,TGTGCCAGCAGTCCAGGACCGAAGGGGGAAAAACTGTTTTTT
NA,TRBV29-1,NA,TRBJ2-1,CSVVFAGSYNEQFF,TGCAGCGTTGTGTTTGCGGGCTCCTACAATGAGCAGTTCTTC
NA,TRBV29-1,TRBD2,TRBJ2-1,CSVASLTSGINNGQFF,TGCAGCGTGGCGTCCCTGACTAGCGGGATCAACAATGGGCAGTTCTTC
NA,TRBV6-5,NA,TRBJ1-2,CASTRDKNYGYTF,TGTGCCAGCACGAGGGACAAGAACTATGGCTACACCTTC
NA,TRBV5-6,TRBD1,TRBJ1-2,CASSLVGTGRLGYTF,TGTGCCAGCAGCTTGGTTGGGACAGGCCGGTTGGGCTACACCTTC
NA,TRBV6-5,NA,TRBJ1-5,CASSEQDIRPQHF,TGTGCCAGCAGTGAACAAGATATCAGACCCCAGCATTTT
NA,TRBV4-2,NA,TRBJ2-2,CASSQATQNTGELFF,TGTGCCAGCAGCCAAGCGACACAAAACACCGGGGAGCTGTTTTTT
NA,TRBV28,NA,TRBJ1-4,CASSRTATNEKLFF,TGTGCCAGCAGCCGGACAGCAACTAATGAAAAACTGTTTTTT
NA,TRBV6-6,NA,TRBJ1-5,CASRAGPPGPQHF,TGTGCCAGCAGGGCGGGGCCCCCGGGTCCCCAGCATTTT
once,TRBV5-4,TRBD2,TRBJ2-3,CASSSGGGPYTDTQYF,TGTGCCAGCAGCTCGGGCGGGGGGCCTTACACAGATACGCAGTATTTT
NA,TRBV4-1,NA,TRBJ1-2,CASSQSGANYLEHGYTF,TGCGCCAGCAGCCAATCAGGGGCTAACTACCTGGAGCATGGCTACACCTTC
few,TRBV30,TRBD1,TRBJ1-2,CAWKADRQGHGYTF,TGTGCCTGGAAAGCTGACCGACAGGGCCATGGCTACACCTTC
NA,TRBV9,TRBD2,TRBJ2-1,CASSTRTGTRYNEQFF,TGTGCCAGCAGCACCCGAACCGGGACTAGATACAATGAGCAGTTCTTC
NA,TRBV9,NA,TRBJ2-3,CASSFQTAWGGTDTQYF,TGTGCCAGCAGCTTCCAGACAGCTTGGGGTGGGACAGATACGCAGTATTTT
NA,TRBV7-2,TRBD1,TRBJ1-4,CASSGRTGGYEKLFF,TGTGCCAGCAGCGGGCGGACAGGGGGGTATGAAAAACTGTTTTTT
NA,TRBV6-1,NA,TRBJ2-3,CASSEAARTQYF,TGTGCCAGCAGTGAAGCGGCCCGTACGCAGTATTTT
few,TRBV4-2,TRBD2,TRBJ2-2,CASSQAASGGARVGELFF,TGTGCCAGCAGCCAAGCTGCTAGCGGGGGGGCGAGAGTCGGGGAGCTGTTTTTT
few,TRBV5-4,NA,TRBJ1-1,CASSHPGQNTEAFF,TGTGCCAGCAGCCATCCGGGACAGAACACTGAAGCTTTCTTT
NA,TRBV25-1,TRBD1,TRBJ1-2,CASSESDRPRSGYTF,TGTGCCAGCAGTGAATCGGACAGGCCTAGGAGTGGCTACACCTTC
NA,TRBV5-1,NA,TRBJ2-3,CASSLESRSTDTQYF,TGCGCCAGCAGCTTGGAGTCGCGTAGCACAGATACGCAGTATTTT
NA,TRBV7-9,TRBD2,TRBJ2-1,CSSSLGLAGDNEQFF,TGTTCCAGCAGCCTTGGACTAGCGGGAGACAATGAGCAGTTCTTC
NA,TRBV5-4,NA,TRBJ1-1,CASSFLRGTNTEAFF,TGTGCCAGCAGCTTCCTCAGGGGAACCAACACTGAAGCTTTCTTT
NA,TRBV28,NA,TRBJ1-2,CASSLGAGPITYYGYTF,TGTGCCAGCAGTTTAGGCGCAGGGCCGATTACATATTATGGCTACACCTTC
NA,TRBV7-8,TRBD2,TRBJ2-3,CASSALAGPRTDTQYF,TGTGCCAGCAGCGCATTAGCGGGGCCTCGCACAGATACGCAGTATTTT
NA,TRBV5-1,TRBD1,TRBJ1-1,CASSSGTGVMNTEAFF,TGCGCCAGCAGCTCCGGGACAGGGGTTATGAACACTGAAGCTTTCTTT
once,TRBV7-2,NA,TRBJ1-6,CASSPNSPLHF,TGTGCCAGCAGTCCGAATTCACCCCTCCACTTT
NA,TRBV6-5,NA,TRBJ1-1,CASSLRPGTEAFF,TGTGCCAGCAGTTTACGTCCCGGCACTGAAGCTTTCTTT
NA,TRBV9,TRBD1,TRBJ1-1,CASSVGGGTGVEAFF,TGTGCCAGCAGCGTAGGGGGGGGGACAGGGGTTGAAGCTTTCTTT
NA,TRBV4-1,TRBD1,TRBJ2-7,CASSHVTGDEQYF,TGCGCCAGCAGCCATGTAACAGGGGACGAGCAGTACTTC
once,TRBV19,TRBD1,TRBJ2-7,CASSLSWDRDEQYF,TGTGCCAGTAGTCTAAGCTGGGACAGGGACGAGCAGTACTTC
NA,TRBV5-6,TRBD2,TRBJ2-7,CASSVPTSGLISYEQYF,TGTGCCAGCAGCGTCCCCACTAGCGGGCTCATAAGCTACGAGCAGTACTTC
once,TRBV19,TRBD1,TRBJ1-3,CASRRTGETGNTIYF,TGTGCCAGTAGAAGGACAGGGGAGACTGGAAACACCATATATTTT
NA,TRBV6-6,NA,TRBJ1-1,CASSLRVNTEAFF,TGTGCCAGCAGTCTGAGGGTGAACACTGAAGCTTTCTTT
NA,TRBV5-1,TRBD2,TRBJ2-1,CASSLDGGSSYNEQFF,TGCGCCAGCAGCTTGGATGGCGGGAGCTCCTACAATGAGCAGTTCTTC
NA,TRBV6-1,TRBD1,TRBJ2-7,CASSDWDRGHEQYF,TGTGCCAGCAGTGACTGGGACAGGGGGCACGAGCAGTACTTC